The 27 T cell receptor beta chains below were found in one sample sequenced in a study of cytomegalovirus exposure and HLA in healthy donors. Amplification used 60 Vbeta primers and 13 Jbeta primers. Profiling relied on immunoSEQ multiplex PCR, and the TCRdb table lists in-frame clones only, not all of them. In the table there are fewer than 250,000 clones, around 67% of which are singletons. The sample comprised PBMCs. Receptor source: a woman between 25 and 40 years old in good health and CMV-seropositive.

The genes are TRBV5-4 and TRBJ2-2; TRBD2 aligns across 10 bases. Germline V gene lookup returns CDR1 SGHNT and CDR2 YYREEE (reference sequence). This CDR3 comprises 14 residues. V lost 7 bases, J lost 4 bases, and 4 bases stayed unmatched. The CDR3 loop reads CASALAGSTGELFF. CDR3 nucleotides: TGTGCCAGCGCACTAGCGGGAAGCACCGGGGAGCTGTTTTTT.

The sample holds a few counts of this clone. The chain couples TRBV7-6 to TRBJ1-2; 8 bases align to TRBD1. V trimming: 2 bases; J trimming: 2 bases; junction bases outside the gene matches: 1. Germline CDR1 SGHVS, CDR2 FNYEAQ. This CDR3 region has 14 residues. The CDR3 DNA sequence: TGTGCCAGCAGCTTAAGACAGGGGAACTATGGCTACACCTTC. It codes for CASSLRQGNYGYTF.

Of note for this clone: One junction end does not reproduce the germline sequence, and a read error may be involved. The chain combines TRBV4-2 with TRBJ2-7; TRBD1 aligns across 7 bases. CDR3 length: 15 amino acids. CDR1 and CDR2 (germline): LGHNA, YNFKEQ. The CDR3 loop reads CASSQDKGAHFPQWF. The DNA for the CDR3 is TGTGCCAGCAGCCAAGATAAGGGGGCACATTTTCCCCAATGGTTC.

V and J are TRBV27 and TRBJ2-7; D ambiguous. This CDR3 has 13 amino acids. Germline CDR1 and CDR2: MNHEY and SMNVEV (reference sequence). Trimming stripped 2 bases from V and 3 bases from J, with 8 bases between. DNA for the CDR3: TGTGCCAGCAGTTTAGCGGAGAACTACGAGCAGTACTTC. Protein: CASSLAENYEQYF.

This sequence joins TRBV5-1 and TRBJ1-5; TRBD1 matches 10 bases. V was clipped by 7 bases and J by 6 bases; unmatched bases: 7. This CDR3 has 14 amino acids. Germline V gives CDR1 SGHRS, CDR2 YFSETQ. CDR3 loop: CASSDRGGIQPQHF. The CDR3 bases are TGCGCCAGCTCGGACAGGGGGGGCATTCAGCCCCAGCATTTT.

This chain links TRBV28 with TRBJ1-1; TRBD1 might be the D (5 bases). The V gene's germline CDR1 is MDHEN and CDR2 SYDVKM. The V end was cut by 5 bases, the J end by 1 base, with 14 bases between. This CDR3 is 15 amino acids long. The CDR3, as DNA: TGTGCCAGCAGTCAGGGAACAACGTGGAACACTGAAGCTTTCTTT. It is translated as CASSQGTTWNTEAFF. The full variable domain, its missing parts supplied by reference TRBV28 and TRBJ1-1, is DVKVTQSSRYLVKRTGEKVFLECVQDMDHENMFWYRQDPGLGLRLIYFSYDVKMKEKGDIPEGYSVSREKKERFSLILESASTNQTSMYLCASSQGTTWNTEAFFGQGTRLTVV.

V gene TRBV19 combines with J gene TRBJ2-3; TRBD2 might be the D (6 bases). This CDR3 is 14 amino acids long. The germline V gene has CDR1 LNHDA and CDR2 SQIVND (reference sequence). Trimming pared 3 bases from V and 2 bases from J, leaving 9 bases between. CDR3 loop: CASSIGLSTDTQYF. The CDR3, as DNA: TGTGCCAGTAGTATCGGACTATCCACAGATACGCAGTATTTT.

This sequence joins TRBV5-1 and TRBJ2-3; 8 bases line up with TRBD2. The CDR3 consists of 15 residues. V was pared by 6 bases and J by 5 bases, with 11 bases of the junction left unmatched. Germline values: CDR1 SGHRS, CDR2 YFSETQ. For the CDR3, the DNA is TGCGCCAGCAAGGGAAGCGGGAGTGGAGGAGATACGCAGTATTTT. Translation: CASKGSGSGGDTQYF.

The rearrangement links TRBV5-8 to TRBJ1-2; 7 nucleotides match TRBD1. Germline-derived CDR1 and CDR2 are SGHTS and YDEGEE. Unmatched junction bases numbered 8, after V lost 2 bases and J lost 7 bases. The CDR3 consists of 14 residues. CDR3 in DNA: TGTGCCAGCAGCTTCCGTACAGGGGTTATTGGCTACACCTTC. As protein: CASSFRTGVIGYTF. The full variable domain, its missing parts supplied by reference TRBV5-8 and TRBJ1-2, is EAGVTQSPTHLIKTRGQQATLRCSPISGHTSVYWYQQALGLGLQFLLWYDEGEERNRGNFPPRFSGRQFPNYSSELNVNALELEDSALYLCASSFRTGVIGYTFGSGTRLTVV.

Only one count was recorded for this clone. DNA of the CDR3: TGCAGCGTTGAATTGGCTAGCGGAGGGACCGGGGAGCTGTTTTTT. Translation: CSVELASGGTGELFF. The V gene is TRBV29-1, the J gene TRBJ2-2; 7 bases agree with TRBD2. V shed 2 bases and J 5 bases; nucleotides not matched to a gene: 8. The CDR3 has 15 residues. CDR1 is SQVTM, CDR2 ANQGSEA, per germline.

In its sample, this clone was seen a few times. The DNA of the CDR3 is TGTGCCAGCAGACTAGCGGGGGGAGGTCAAGAGACCCAGTACTTC. Translation: CASRLAGGGQETQYF. The V gene is TRBV2, the J gene TRBJ2-5; 12 positions match TRBD2. The CDR3 is made up of 15 amino acids. Germline V gives CDR1 SNHLY, CDR2 FYNNEI. V was pared by 6 bases and J by 2 bases, with 4 bases of the junction left unmatched.

This chain joins TRBV7-9 and TRBJ2-5, with 7 bases that match TRBD1. The closer fit of TRBJ2-7 to the DNA end suggests the J call may be wrong. The CDR3 runs to 14 residues. Germline lookup yields CDR1 SEHNR and CDR2 FQNEAQ (reference sequence). The chain's CDR3 is CASSGTAFSYEQYF. For the CDR3, the DNA is TGTGCCAGCAGTGGGACAGCGTTCTCCTACGAGCAGTACTTC.

The CDR3 is CASSPARGGELFF. The CDR3 DNA follows: TGTGCCAGCAGCCCAGCGCGCGGGGGGGAGCTGTTTTTT. This chain uses TRBV11-3 with TRBJ2-2; D is perhaps TRBD2 (5 bases). The V gene's germline CDR1 is SGHNT and CDR2 YENEEA. The V and J ends lost 5 bases and 8 bases respectively, with 12 bases between them. The CDR3 spans 13 residues. The full variable domain, in which reference TRBV11-3 and TRBJ2-2 provide the parts outside the CDR3, is EAGVVQSPRYKIIEKKQPVAFWCNPISGHNTLYWYLQNLGQGPELLIRYENEEAVDDSQLPKDRFSAERLKGVDSTLKIQPAELGDSAVYLCASSPARGGELFFGEGSRLTVL.

The genes are TRBV7-8 and TRBJ2-1, with TRBD2 matching over 8 bases. V shed 0 bases, J shed 9 bases, and the junction held 7 bases outside the gene matches. The CDR3 contains 15 residues. Germline loops: CDR1 SGHVS, CDR2 FQNEAQ. The CDR3 DNA sequence: TGTGCCAGCAGCTTAGCCGAGCGGGAGATTGGTGAGCAGTTCTTC. Translation gives CASSLAEREIGEQFF.

This clone was detected only once. The chain links TRBV6-5 to TRBJ2-2; maybe TRBD2 (5 bases). Between the trimmed V and J ends, which lost 7 bases and 6 bases, there was a span of 9 bases. The CDR3 spans 12 residues. From germline, CDR1 is MNHEY and CDR2 SVGAGI. The chain's CDR3 is CASKGGPGELFF. Written as DNA, the CDR3 is TGTGCCAGCAAAGGAGGTCCCGGGGAGCTGTTTTTT.

The chain employs TRBV21-1 and TRBJ2-1; no DNA check was done on the table's D call, TRBD2. TRBV21-1 is assigned pseudogene status. This CDR3 is 15 amino acids long. The CDR3 loop reads CASSKGTGGWREQFF. CDR3 in DNA: TGTGCCAGCAGCAAAGGAACGGGAGGGTGGCGGGAGCAGTTCTTC.

This clone was counted only a few times. The rearrangement joins TRBV5-1 to TRBJ1-2; the D is unclear. The V end lost 3 bases, the J end lost 6 bases, and 33 bases lay between the germline ends. The CDR3 covers 20 residues. CDR1 SGHRS and CDR2 YFSETQ come from the germline V gene. This CDR3 is CASSSPRLGSGQERQNGYTF. The CDR3 coding sequence is TGCGCCAGCAGCTCCCCCCGCTTAGGTTCTGGGCAGGAACGTCAAAATGGCTACACCTTC.

This chain uses TRBV5-1 with TRBJ2-1, with TRBD2 matching 11 bases. V shed 4 bases and J 2 bases; nucleotides not matched to a gene: 11. This CDR3 spans 18 amino acids. Germline CDR1 reads SGHRS; CDR2 reads YFSETQ. This CDR3 is CASSPSLAGGTTYNEQFF. Here the CDR3 DNA reads TGCGCCAGCAGCCCTTCTCTAGCGGGAGGAACGACCTACAATGAGCAGTTCTTC.

The rearrangement links TRBV19 to TRBJ2-1, with 12 bases that match TRBD2. The CDR3 spans 17 residues. The trim removed 5 bases at V and 1 base at J, leaving 6 bases unmatched. Germline CDR1 LNHDA, CDR2 SQIVND (reference sequence). DNA for the CDR3: TGTGCCAGTAGTCCCGAGACTAGCGGGAGATCCTACAATGAGCAGTTCTTC. It encodes CASSPETSGRSYNEQFF.

The chain is built from TRBV10-1 and TRBJ2-5; 10 bases match TRBD2. This CDR3 is 16 amino acids long. V was clipped by 3 bases and J by 5 bases; unmatched bases: 9. CDR1 is WNHNN, CDR2 SYGVQD, per germline (reference sequence). CDR3 loop: CASSDLAGASYETQYF. The CDR3, as DNA: TGCGCCAGCAGTGACCTAGCGGGAGCGTCGTACGAGACCCAGTACTTC.

The rearrangement uses TRBV19 and TRBJ1-6, with TRBD1 as a possible D gene (6 bases). This CDR3 region has 13 residues. CDR1 is LNHDA and CDR2 is SQIVND in the germline V gene (reference sequence). Trimming took off 7 bases at V and 7 bases at J, with 11 bases between the two ends. The CDR3 loop reads CASKWQGNSPLHF. The CDR3 coding sequence is TGTGCCAGTAAGTGGCAGGGGAATTCACCCCTCCACTTT.

The chain links TRBV5-1 to TRBJ1-6, with 7 nucleotides matching TRBD1. This CDR3 has 15 amino acids. The V segment lost 2 bases and the J segment 3 bases; nucleotides outside the gene matches: 2. Germline loops: CDR1 SGHRS, CDR2 YFSETQ. This chain's CDR3 is CASSFRTGYNSPLHF. In DNA, the CDR3 is TGCGCCAGCAGCTTTAGGACAGGCTATAATTCACCCCTCCACTTT.

The V and J genes are TRBV5-6 and TRBJ2-7; possible D gene TRBD2, 5 bases. Trimming took 6 bases from V and 2 from J, leaving 12 bases between them. Germline assignment: CDR1 SGHDT and CDR2 YYEEEE. The CDR3 has 13 amino acids. CDR3: CASTLSGTYEQYF. CDR3 in DNA: TGTGCCAGCACGCTGTCGGGAACCTACGAGCAGTACTTC.

The genes are TRBV14 and TRBJ2-7; 7 bases fit TRBD1. V lost 1 base and J lost 2; bases outside the gene matches: 20. The germline gives CDR1 SGHDN, CDR2 FVKESK. The CDR3 spans 20 residues. The CDR3 loop reads CASSQVRGRVVGTVAYEQYF. The CDR3 DNA is TGTGCCAGCAGCCAAGTCCGTGGGAGAGTTGTCGGGACAGTAGCCTACGAGCAGTACTTC.

The chain links TRBV14 to TRBJ2-5, with 8 bases fitting TRBD2. This CDR3 region has 15 residues. Germline V gives CDR1 SGHDN, CDR2 FVKESK. With 4 bases clipped from V and 2 bases from J, the junction kept 6 bases outside the gene matches. CDR3 nucleotides: TGTGCCAGCAGCCTGAAGCGGGGGTGGCAAGAGACCCAGTACTTC. Translated: CASSLKRGWQETQYF.

The V call is TRBV5-5, the J call TRBJ1-2; TRBD1 aligns across 8 bases. The CDR3 sequence is 13 residues long. Germline CDR1 and CDR2: SGHKS and YYEKEE (reference sequence). V lost 2 bases, J lost 4 bases, and 1 base stayed unmatched. CDR3 region: CASSFGQGYGYTF. CDR3 bases: TGTGCCAGCAGCTTTGGACAGGGCTATGGCTACACCTTC.

This sequence joins TRBV7-2 and TRBJ2-4, with unresolved D. V dropped 0 bases and J dropped 3 bases, with 6 bases sitting between them. The CDR3 spans 14 residues. CDR1 and CDR2 from the germline V gene are SGHTA and FQGNSA. CDR3 nucleotide sequence: TGTGCCAGCAGCTTAGCTAGTCTCAAAAACATTCAGTACTTC. It translates to CASSLASLKNIQYF.